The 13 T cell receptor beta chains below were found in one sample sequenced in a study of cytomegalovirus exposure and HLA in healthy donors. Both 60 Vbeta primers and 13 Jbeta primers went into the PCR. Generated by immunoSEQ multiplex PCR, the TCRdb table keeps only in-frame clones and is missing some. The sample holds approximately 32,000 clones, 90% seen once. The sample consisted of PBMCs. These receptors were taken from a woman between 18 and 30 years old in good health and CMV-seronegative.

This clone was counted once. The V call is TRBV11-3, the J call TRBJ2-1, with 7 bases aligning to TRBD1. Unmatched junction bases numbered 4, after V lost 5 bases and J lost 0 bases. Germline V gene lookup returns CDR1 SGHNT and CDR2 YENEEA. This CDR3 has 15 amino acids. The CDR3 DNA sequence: TGTGCCAGCAGCCAAAGACAGGGCTCCTACAATGAGCAGTTCTTC. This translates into CASSQRQGSYNEQFF.

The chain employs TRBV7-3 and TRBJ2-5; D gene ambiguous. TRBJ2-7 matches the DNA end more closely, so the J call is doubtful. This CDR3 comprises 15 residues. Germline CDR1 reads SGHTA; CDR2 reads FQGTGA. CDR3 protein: CASSPAHTTPTEQYF. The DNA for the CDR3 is TGTGCCAGCAGCCCAGCCCATACGACTCCTACCGAGCAGTACTTC.

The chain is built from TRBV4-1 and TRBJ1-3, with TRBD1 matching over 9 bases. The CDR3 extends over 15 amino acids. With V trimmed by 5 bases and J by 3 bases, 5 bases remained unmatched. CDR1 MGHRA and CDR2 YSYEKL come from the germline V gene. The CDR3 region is CASSTGGSFGNTIYF. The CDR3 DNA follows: TGCGCCAGCAGCACAGGGGGCTCTTTTGGAAACACCATATATTTT.

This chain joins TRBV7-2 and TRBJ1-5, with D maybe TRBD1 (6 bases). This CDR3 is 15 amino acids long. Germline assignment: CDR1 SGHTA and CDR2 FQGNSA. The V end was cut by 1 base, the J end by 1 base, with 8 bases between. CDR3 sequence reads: CASSLGDRSNQPQHF. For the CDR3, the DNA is TGTGCCAGCAGCTTAGGAGACAGGAGCAATCAGCCCCAGCATTTT.

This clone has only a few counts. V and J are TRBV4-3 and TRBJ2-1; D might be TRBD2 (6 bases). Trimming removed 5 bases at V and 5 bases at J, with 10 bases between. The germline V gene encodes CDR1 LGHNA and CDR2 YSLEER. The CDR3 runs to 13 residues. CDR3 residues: CASSYGTHNEQFF. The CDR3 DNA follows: TGCGCCAGCAGCTATGGGACTCACAATGAGCAGTTCTTC.

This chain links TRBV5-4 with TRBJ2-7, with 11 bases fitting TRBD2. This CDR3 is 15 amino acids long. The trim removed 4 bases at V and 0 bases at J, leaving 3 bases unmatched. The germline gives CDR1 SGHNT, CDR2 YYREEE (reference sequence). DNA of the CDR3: TGTGCCAGCAGCAAAACTAGCGGGAGCTCCTACGAGCAGTACTTC. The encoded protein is CASSKTSGSSYEQYF.

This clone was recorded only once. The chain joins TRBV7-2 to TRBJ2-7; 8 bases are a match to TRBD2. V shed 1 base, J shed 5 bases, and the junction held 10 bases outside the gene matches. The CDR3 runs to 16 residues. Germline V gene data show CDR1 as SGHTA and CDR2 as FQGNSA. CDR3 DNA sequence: TGTGCCAGCAGCTTAGGCCTAGCGGGTCCTTATCACGAGCAGTACTTC. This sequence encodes CASSLGLAGPYHEQYF.

The CDR3 region is CASSLARGTGTGELFF. CDR3 sequence (DNA): TGTGCCAGCAGCTTGGCCAGGGGCACAGGGACCGGGGAGCTGTTTTTT. The V call is TRBV5-4, the J call TRBJ2-2, with a weak D call TRBD1 (6 bases). CDR1 is SGHNT, CDR2 YYREEE, per germline (reference sequence). V was trimmed by 0 bases and J by 5 bases, leaving 14 bases between them. This CDR3 is built from 16 residues.

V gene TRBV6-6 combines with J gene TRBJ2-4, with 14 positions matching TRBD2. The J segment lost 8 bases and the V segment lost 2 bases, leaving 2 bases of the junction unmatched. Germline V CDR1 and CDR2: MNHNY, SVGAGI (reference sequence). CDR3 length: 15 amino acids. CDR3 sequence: CASSYRGLAGDIQYF. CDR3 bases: TGTGCCAGCAGTTACCGGGGACTAGCGGGAGACATTCAGTACTTC.

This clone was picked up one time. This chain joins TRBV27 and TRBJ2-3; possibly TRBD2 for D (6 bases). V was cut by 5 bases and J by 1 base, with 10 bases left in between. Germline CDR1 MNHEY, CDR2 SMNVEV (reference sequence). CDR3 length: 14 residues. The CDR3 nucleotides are TGTGCCAGCAGTATCTGGGGGGGCACAGATACGCAGTATTTT. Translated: CASSIWGGTDTQYF.

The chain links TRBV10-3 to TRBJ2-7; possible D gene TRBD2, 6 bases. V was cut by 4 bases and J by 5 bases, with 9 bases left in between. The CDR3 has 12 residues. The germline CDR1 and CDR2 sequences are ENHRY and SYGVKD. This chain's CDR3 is CAISVWGDEQYF. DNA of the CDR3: TGTGCCATCAGTGTGTGGGGGGACGAGCAGTACTTC.

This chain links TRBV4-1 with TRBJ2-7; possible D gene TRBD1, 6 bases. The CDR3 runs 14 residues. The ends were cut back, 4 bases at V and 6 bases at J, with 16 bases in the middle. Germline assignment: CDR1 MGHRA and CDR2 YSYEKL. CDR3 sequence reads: CASSPRGSRGEQYF. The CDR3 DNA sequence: TGCGCCAGCAGCCCCAGGGGATCGAGAGGCGAGCAGTACTTC.

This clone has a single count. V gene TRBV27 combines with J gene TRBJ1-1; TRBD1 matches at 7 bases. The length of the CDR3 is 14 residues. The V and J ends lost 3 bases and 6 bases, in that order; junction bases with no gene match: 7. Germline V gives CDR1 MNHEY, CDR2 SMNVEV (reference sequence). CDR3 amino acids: CASSFIQGRPEAFF. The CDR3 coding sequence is TGTGCCAGCAGTTTCATACAGGGGAGGCCTGAAGCTTTCTTT.